These 6 T cell receptor beta chains were sequenced from one sample in a study of blood T cell repertoires in COVID-19. The repertoire was sequenced with immunoSEQ multiplex PCR; TCRdb's copy has only in-frame clones and lacks some. The profile shows over 70,000 clones, 80% of them singletons. Sequencing input: peripheral blood. The source of these receptors is a man between 65 and 80 years old who had recovered from COVID-19.

This chain uses TRBV19 with TRBJ2-3; maybe TRBD2 (6 bases). Trimming cost V 3 bases and J 1 base, with 14 bases left between them. The CDR3 loop spans 16 amino acids. Germline values: CDR1 LNHDA, CDR2 SQIVND (reference sequence). CDR3 sequence reads: CASSMTGTLGTDTQYF. The CDR3, as DNA: TGTGCCAGTAGTATGACCGGGACTCTCGGCACAGATACGCAGTATTTT.

The chain employs TRBV10-2 and TRBJ1-5, with TRBD1 as a possible D gene (6 bases). The CDR3 is made up of 12 amino acids. Germline V gene data show CDR1 as WSHSY and CDR2 as SAAADI. V lost 10 bases and J 2 bases, leaving 9 bases between the germline ends. CDR3 DNA: TGCGCCACAGGGGAACGCAATCAGCCCCAGCATTTT. It encodes CATGERNQPQHF.

The chain joins TRBV11-2 to TRBJ2-1; D remains ambiguous. V was clipped by 5 bases and J by 7 bases, with 9 bases between them. Per the germline V gene, CDR1 is SGHAT and CDR2 is FQNNGV. This CDR3 spans 12 amino acids. The CDR3 DNA reads as TGTGCCAGCAGCACATCCGGGAATGAGCAGTTCTTC. The encoded protein is CASSTSGNEQFF.

V usage is TRBV21-1 and J usage is TRBJ2-4; TRBD1 was called by the table and not checked on the DNA. TRBV21-1 is deemed a pseudogene. This CDR3 comprises 16 residues. CDR3 in amino acids: CASSRTGKRGKNIQYF. DNA for the CDR3: TGTGCCAGCAGCAGGACAGGGAAAAGGGGCAAAAACATTCAGTACTTC.

The chain links TRBV19 to TRBJ1-1; no firm D call. Germline values: CDR1 LNHDA, CDR2 SQIVND (reference sequence). This CDR3 comprises 18 residues. Trimming removed 7 bases at V and 4 bases at J, with 28 bases between. In DNA, the CDR3 is TGTGCCAGTAACCCCCGGGAGGCCCAAAAGGGATTTGGCACTGAAGCTTTCTTT. Its protein product is CASNPREAQKGFGTEAFF.

The chain is built from TRBV7-2 and TRBJ1-1, with D possibly TRBD1 on 5 matching bases. Germline assignment: CDR1 SGHTA and CDR2 FQGNSA. The V end lost 0 bases, the J end lost 3 bases, and 11 bases lay between the germline ends. This CDR3 region has 15 residues. CDR3 amino acids: CASSLAGREYTEAFF. In nucleotides, the CDR3 is TGTGCCAGCAGCTTAGCAGGCAGGGAATACACTGAAGCTTTCTTT.